This TCR beta chain derives from a study of shared clonotypes between healthy human individuals. The study's findings and limits: In this cohort, only blood was sampled, and tissue repertoires likely differ.

Healthy HIV-negative adults with no recent acute infections or vaccinations were recruited as donors. With regard to this clone: The antigen remains unidentified.

The assay was carried out at the deep level. Produced via immunoSEQ multiplex PCR; TCRdb's table is partial and in-frame only. This table has roughly 2 million clones, roughly 94% appearing once. Germline V lookup: CDR1 SGHNT, CDR2 YYREEE (reference sequence). V lost 0 bases and J 9 bases, leaving 13 bases between the germline ends. The CDR3 is 14 amino acids. Source material: naive CD4+ T cells sorted from blood. Subset given: CD45RA+ positively selected. The receptor's source is a man aged 18 to 35 in good health. The chain recombines TRBV5-4 with TRBJ2-1, with D maybe TRBD1 (5 bases). The CDR3: CASSLGQGESEQFF. The CDR3 DNA sequence: TGTGCCAGCAGCTTGGGTCAGGGCGAGAGTGAGCAGTTCTTC.